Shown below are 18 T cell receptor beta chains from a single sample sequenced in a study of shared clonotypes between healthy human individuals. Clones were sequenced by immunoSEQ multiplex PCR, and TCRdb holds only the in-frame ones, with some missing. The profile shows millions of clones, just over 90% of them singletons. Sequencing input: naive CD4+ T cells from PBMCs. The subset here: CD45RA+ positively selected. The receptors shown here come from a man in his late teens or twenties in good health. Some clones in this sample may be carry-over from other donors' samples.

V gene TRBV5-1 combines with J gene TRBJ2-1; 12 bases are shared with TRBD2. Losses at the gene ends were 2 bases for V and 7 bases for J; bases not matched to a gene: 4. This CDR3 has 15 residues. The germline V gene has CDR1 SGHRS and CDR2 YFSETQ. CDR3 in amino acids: CASSLAGLAGNEQFF. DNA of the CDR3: TGCGCCAGCAGCTTAGCGGGACTAGCGGGTAATGAGCAGTTCTTC.

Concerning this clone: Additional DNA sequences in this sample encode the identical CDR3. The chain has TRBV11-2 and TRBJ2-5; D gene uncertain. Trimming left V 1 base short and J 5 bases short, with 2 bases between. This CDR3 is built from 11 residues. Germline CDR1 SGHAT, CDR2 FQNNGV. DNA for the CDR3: TGTGCCAGCAGCTTAGCGGAGACCCAGTACTTC. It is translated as CASSLAETQYF.

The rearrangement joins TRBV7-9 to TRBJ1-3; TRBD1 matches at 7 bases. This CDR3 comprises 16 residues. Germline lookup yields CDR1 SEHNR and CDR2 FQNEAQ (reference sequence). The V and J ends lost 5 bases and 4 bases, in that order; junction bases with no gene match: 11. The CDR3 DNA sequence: TGTGCCAGCAGCCCCCCCAGGGGGGAAGCAGGAAACACCATATATTTT. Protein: CASSPPRGEAGNTIYF.

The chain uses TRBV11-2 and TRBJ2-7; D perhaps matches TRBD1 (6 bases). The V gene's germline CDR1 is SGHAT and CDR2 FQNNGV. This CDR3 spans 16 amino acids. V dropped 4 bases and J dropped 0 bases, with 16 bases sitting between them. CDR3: CASSSKDRLGSYEQYF. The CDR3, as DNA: TGTGCCAGCAGCTCGAAAGACAGGCTAGGCTCCTACGAGCAGTACTTC. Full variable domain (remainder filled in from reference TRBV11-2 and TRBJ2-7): EAGVAQSPRYKIIEKRQSVAFWCNPISGHATLYWYQQILGQGPKLLIQFQNNGVVDDSQLPKDRFSAERLKGVDSTLKIQPAKLEDSAVYLCASSSKDRLGSYEQYFGPGTRLTVT.

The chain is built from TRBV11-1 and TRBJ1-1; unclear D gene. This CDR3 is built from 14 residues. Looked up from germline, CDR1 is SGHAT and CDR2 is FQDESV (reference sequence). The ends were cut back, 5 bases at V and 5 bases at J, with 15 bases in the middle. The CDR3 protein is CASSPWIGETEAFF. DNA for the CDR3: TGTGCCAGCAGCCCATGGATCGGAGAGACTGAAGCTTTCTTT.

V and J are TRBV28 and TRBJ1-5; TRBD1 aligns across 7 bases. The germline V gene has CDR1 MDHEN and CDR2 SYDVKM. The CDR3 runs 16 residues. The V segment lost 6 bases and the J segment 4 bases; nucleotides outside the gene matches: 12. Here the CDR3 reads CASRRPWDSLNQPQHF. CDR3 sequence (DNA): TGTGCCAGCAGGAGGCCCTGGGACAGTCTTAATCAGCCCCAGCATTTT. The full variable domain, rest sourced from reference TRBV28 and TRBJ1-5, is DVKVTQSSRYLVKRTGEKVFLECVQDMDHENMFWYRQDPGLGLRLIYFSYDVKMKEKGDIPEGYSVSREKKERFSLILESASTNQTSMYLCASRRPWDSLNQPQHFGDGTRLSIL.

The DNA for the CDR3 is TGTGCCAGCAGTTTAGCCGGACAGACTATTCGTGATGAGCAGTTCTTC. It translates to CASSLAGQTIRDEQFF. J is TRBJ2-1 and V is TRBV28; D might be TRBD1 (6 bases). CDR1 is MDHEN, CDR2 SYDVKM, per germline. Trimming took 2 bases from V and 8 from J, leaving 19 bases between them. The CDR3 extends over 16 amino acids. The whole variable domain, filled in from reference TRBV28 and TRBJ2-1, reads DVKVTQSSRYLVKRTGEKVFLECVQDMDHENMFWYRQDPGLGLRLIYFSYDVKMKEKGDIPEGYSVSREKKERFSLILESASTNQTSMYLCASSLAGQTIRDEQFFGPGTRLTVL.

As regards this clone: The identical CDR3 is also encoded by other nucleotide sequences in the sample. In DNA, the CDR3 is TGTGCCAGCTCACCACCGAGTGATACGCAGTATTTT. It codes for CASSPPSDTQYF. This chain links TRBV18 with TRBJ2-3; no clear D gene. V lost 0 bases to trimming and J lost 6 bases, with 4 bases between them. Germline V lookup: CDR1 KGHSH, CDR2 LQKENI. CDR3 length: 12 residues.

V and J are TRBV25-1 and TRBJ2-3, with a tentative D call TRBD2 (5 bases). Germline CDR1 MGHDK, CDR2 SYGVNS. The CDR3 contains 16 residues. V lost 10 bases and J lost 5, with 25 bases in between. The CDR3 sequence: CANEVGRDGPQDTQYF. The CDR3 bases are TGTGCCAACGAGGTAGGTCGGGATGGGCCCCAAGATACGCAGTATTTT.

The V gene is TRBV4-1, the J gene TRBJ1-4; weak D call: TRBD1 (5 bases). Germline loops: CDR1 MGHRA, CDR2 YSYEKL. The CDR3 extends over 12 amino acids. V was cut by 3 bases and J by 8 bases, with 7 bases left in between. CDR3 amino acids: CASSHRTEKLFF. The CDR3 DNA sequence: TGCGCCAGCAGCCACCGGACAGAAAAACTGTTTTTT.

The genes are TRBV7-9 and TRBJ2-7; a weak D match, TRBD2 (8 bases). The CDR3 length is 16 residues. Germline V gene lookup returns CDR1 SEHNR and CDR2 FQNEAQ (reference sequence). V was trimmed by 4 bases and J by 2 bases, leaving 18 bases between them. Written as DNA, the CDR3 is TGTGCCAGCAGCTCAGGGGGAGCGGGGGATGCCTACGAGCAGTACTTC. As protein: CASSSGGAGDAYEQYF.

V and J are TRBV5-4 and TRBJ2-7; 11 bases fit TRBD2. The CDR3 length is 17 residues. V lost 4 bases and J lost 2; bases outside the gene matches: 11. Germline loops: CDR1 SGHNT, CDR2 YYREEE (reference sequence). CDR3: CASSVTLLAGDPYEQYF. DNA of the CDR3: TGTGCCAGCAGCGTCACTCTACTAGCGGGAGACCCCTACGAGCAGTACTTC.

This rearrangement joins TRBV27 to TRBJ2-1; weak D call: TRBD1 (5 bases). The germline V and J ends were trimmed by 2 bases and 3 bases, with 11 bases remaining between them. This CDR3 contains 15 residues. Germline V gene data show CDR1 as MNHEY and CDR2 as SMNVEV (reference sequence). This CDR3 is CASSLEDSFYNEQFF. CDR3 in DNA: TGTGCCAGCAGTTTAGAAGACAGCTTCTACAATGAGCAGTTCTTC.

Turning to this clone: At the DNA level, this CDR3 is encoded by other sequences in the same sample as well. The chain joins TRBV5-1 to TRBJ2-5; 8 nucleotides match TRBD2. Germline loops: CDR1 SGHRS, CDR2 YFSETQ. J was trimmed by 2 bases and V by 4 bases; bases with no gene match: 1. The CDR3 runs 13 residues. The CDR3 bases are TGCGCCAGCAGCCCGGGAGGGCAAGAGACCCAGTACTTC. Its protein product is CASSPGGQETQYF.

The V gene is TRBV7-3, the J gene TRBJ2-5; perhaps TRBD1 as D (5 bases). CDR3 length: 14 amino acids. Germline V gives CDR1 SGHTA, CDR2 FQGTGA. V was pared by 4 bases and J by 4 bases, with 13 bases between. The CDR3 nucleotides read TGTGCCAGCAGCTCGCAGGGTAGGGGAGAGACCCAGTACTTC. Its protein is CASSSQGRGETQYF.

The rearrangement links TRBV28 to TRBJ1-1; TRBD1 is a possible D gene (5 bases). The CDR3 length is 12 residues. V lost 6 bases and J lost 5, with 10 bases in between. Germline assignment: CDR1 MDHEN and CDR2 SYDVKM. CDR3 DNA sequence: TGTGCCAGCAGCCAGGGAGAGACTGAAGCTTTCTTT. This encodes CASSQGETEAFF.

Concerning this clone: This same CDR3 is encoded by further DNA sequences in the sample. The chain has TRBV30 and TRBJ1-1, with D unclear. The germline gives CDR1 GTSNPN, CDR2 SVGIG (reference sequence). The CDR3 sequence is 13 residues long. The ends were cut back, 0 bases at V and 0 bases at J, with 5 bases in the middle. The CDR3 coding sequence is TGTGCCTGGAGTGTACGAGTGAACACTGAAGCTTTCTTT. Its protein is CAWSVRVNTEAFF.

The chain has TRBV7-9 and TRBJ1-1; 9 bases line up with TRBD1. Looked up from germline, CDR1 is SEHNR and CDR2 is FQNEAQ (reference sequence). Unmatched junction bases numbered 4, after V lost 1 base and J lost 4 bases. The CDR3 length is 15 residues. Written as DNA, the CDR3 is TGTGCCAGCAGCTTAGGGGACAGGGATACCACTGAAGCTTTCTTT. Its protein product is CASSLGDRDTTEAFF.